This T cell receptor (beta chain) appears in the sequencing data of a study of vaccination and CD4 T cells after COVID-19 (dated by TCRdb to between 2021 and 2024). Regarding the study in general: SARS-CoV-2 positivity had been established in the convalescent patients by nasal swab PCR, and mild disease was recorded in about 9 of these patients and severe disease in one. Six males and four females were included in the convalescent cohort, with two Hispanic individuals, seven Caucasians, two Asians and one multiracial person represented. Post-COVID blood samples from convalescent patients were collected a median of approximately 100 days after diagnosis, with a range of roughly 30 to 170 days. As controls, cultures received a CEFX viral epitope pool (the positive control), an HIV-1 Nef peptide pool (the negative control), or no peptide at all. Overlapping spike peptide pools from SARS-CoV-2 and from the common cold coronaviruses HCoV-NL63, HCoV-OC43 and HCoV-229E were used as culture stimuli. Post-vaccine blood samples were collected a median of approximately eleven weeks after the second vaccine dose, ranging from roughly 13 to 250 days. The spike-specific CD4+ TCR repertoire was compared before and after mRNA vaccination in ten to eleven COVID-19 convalescent patients and a handful of infection-naive healthy vaccine recipients. Participants got two doses of the Pfizer-BioNTech BNT162b2 vaccine (n=8) or two doses of the Moderna mRNA-1273 vaccine (n=2). What the research found in general, with its limitations: Although the median number of SARS-CoV-2-reactive clonotypes went up from 20 to 25 after infection to around 40 after vaccination, the increase was not significant. The study included relatively few convalescent patients and did not analyze early timepoints after natural infection. In convalescent patients, nearly all vaccine-specific clones (304 of 307) were found to be mono-reactive for SARS-CoV-2 spike rather than cross-reactive with common cold coronaviruses. Among the post-vaccine SARS-CoV-2-reactive clones in convalescent patients, a median approximately 86% showed up only after vaccination, which suggests vaccine-specific priming.

Worth noting for this clonotype: Its antigen remains unidentified. Per-base qualities were not stored, and no clone one base away is much larger.

Sequences MGHDK (CDR1) and SYGVNS (CDR2) are obtained from the germline V gene. The CDR3, from cysteine to phenylalanine, totals 14 residues. Only the CDR3 portion is preserved as DNA: 42 bases, with reading frame beginning at the first base. The trim is 5 bases for V and 4 bases for J, with a gap of 14 bases between the germline ends. Read against the paper, the sample's treatment or condition label means: 10-day PBMC culture with coronavirus spike peptide pools or control peptides (ViraFEST assay). The ViraFEST assay, used in the study, expanded antigen-specific T cells with peptide pools and then identified the expanded clonotypes through TCR sequencing. Positive SARS-CoV-2 PCR tests in the convalescent patients dated from March to December 2020, before Alpha, Beta and Delta variants emerged in the United States. Each well held 1.5 million to 2.5 million PBMCs cultured with roughly 10 ug/ml peptide pools in IMDM containing roughly 5% human AB serum and roughly 9.3 IU/ml IL-2. Half of the culture medium was replaced with fresh IL-2-containing medium on days 3 and 7. Once the cells had been in culture for around nine days, the EasySep CD4+ T cell isolation kit was used to isolate CD4+ T cells by negative selection. Ficoll-Paque Plus gradient centrifugation was used to isolate PBMCs from whole blood, and the isolated PBMCs were then either used fresh or cryopreserved at -140C. In general, triplicate wells were set up for every culture condition.

Libraries were made using PCR. At the Johns Hopkins FTIC core, DNA from the cultured CD4+ T cells underwent TCR sequencing with the Oncomine TCR Beta short-read assay. Genomic DNA was extracted from the cultured CD4+ T cells with the QIAamp micro DNA kit. Oncomine TCR Beta libraries from cultured CD4+ T cells were pooled with unique dual indexes and sequenced on an Illumina iSeq 100. The paper's processing steps were these. Non-productive sequences were removed, and CDR3s not starting with C, not ending with F or W, or shorter than 7 amino acids were discarded. The MANAFEST web application was used to identify antigen-specific clonotypes by comparing peptide-stimulated wells against reference wells and other culture wells. An FDR below 0.05, an odds ratio above 5, and a productive frequency above 0.1% in at least two of three replicate wells were required for clones to be considered positive. A clonotype was classed as cross-reactive if the clonotype showed significant expansion both in SARS-CoV-2 spike wells and in at least one common cold coronavirus spike condition. Levenshtein distances (stringdist) and unrooted phylogenetic trees (ape) in R version 3.6.1 were used to assess CDR3 homology. In-frame beta chains were kept once TCRdb had trimmed the public reads at Q25 with fastp and called clones with MiXCR. Each CDR3 protein appears once, grouped with its most common genes and DNA. TCRdb's processing, not the authors' own work, is the source of the V and J calls. Here the sample has 3,500 to 5,000 distinct CDR3 sequences; roughly 78% occur a single time. Under 35% of the sample is held by the ten biggest clonotypes.

Specimen: CD4+ T cells from blood, cultured in vitro. The chain is assembled from TRBV25-1 and TRBJ1-2, with the D gene not clear enough to name. This receptor was obtained from a human donor who had recovered from COVID-19. The CDR3 amino acid sequence is: CASSFSATSYGYTF. The sequenced DNA: TGTGCCAGCAGTTTCAGTGCGACAAGCTATGGCTACACCTTC.